The 3 T cell receptor beta chains listed next were all sequenced from one sample in a study of T cells in Graves' hyperthyroidism and ophthalmopathy. Amplified regions were TCR beta CDR3 sequences from RNA transcripts. The TCR CDR3 was amplified in a first-round RT-PCR using the HTBI primer set. One entry per CDR3 protein results from TCRdb running MiXCR on the multiplex PCR reads. Among a few hundred thousand distinct CDR3 sequences listed, around 20% were seen once. The sequenced material came from blood. The receptors derive from a man aged 18 to 30 with Graves' hyperthyroidism.

The V gene is TRBV6-7, the J gene TRBJ2-7; D may be TRBD2 (6 bases). TRBV6-7 belongs to the ORF category, with a function that is uncertain. With 2 bases removed from V and 0 bases from J, the gap between germline ends came to 23 bases. CDR3 size: 19 residues. The CDR3 bases are TGTGCCAGCAGTTACGGCGGGGAGGATGATAATTCAAGCTCCTACGAGCAGTACTTC. This sequence encodes CASSYGGEDDNSSSYEQYF.

The sample holds many counts of this clonotype. The rearrangement uses TRBV6-2 or TRBV6-3 and TRBJ1-2; D is possibly TRBD1 (5 bases). Germline V gene sequence: CDR1 MNHEY, CDR2 SVGEGT. The CDR3 is 13 residues long. Trimming shortened V by 5 bases and J by 8 bases, and 15 bases separated the two germline ends. The CDR3 nucleotides are TGTGCCAGCAGTCAACAGGCGACCCTAGGCTACACCTTC. Its protein is CASSQQATLGYTF.

This clonotype was recorded at least ten times. This chain joins TRBV2 and TRBJ1-1; 8 bases line up with TRBD1. This CDR3 spans 14 amino acids. Germline CDR1 and CDR2: SNHLY and FYNNEI. The ends lost 6 bases at V and 5 bases at J; junction bases unmatched: 8. CDR3 DNA sequence: TGTGCCAGCAGAGAGACAGGGGCTGGAACTGAAGCTTTCTTT. It translates to CASRETGAGTEAFF.